The rows below give T cell receptor beta chains drawn from one sample of a study of shared clonotypes between healthy human individuals. Produced via immunoSEQ multiplex PCR; TCRdb's table is partial and in-frame only. This table holds about a million clones, about 75% found once. Input material: memory CD4+ T cells sorted from blood. These receptors were obtained from a young man in good health. The CDR3 runs from the conserved cysteine through the conserved F or W. A D gene is named only where the DNA matches it firmly. Clone size is stated in some rows and not others, as once, few, many or a class when expanded.

V	size	J	D	DNA	CDR3
TRBV19	-	TRBJ1-2	-	TGTGCAAGTATTGCCACAGGACGAGTTTATGGCTACACCTTC	CASIATGRVYGYTF
TRBV29-1	few	TRBJ2-5	TRBD1	TGCAGCGTCCACAGGGGGCTGGAGACCCAGTACTTC	CSVHRGLETQYF
TRBV2	-	TRBJ2-7	TRBD2	TGTGCCAGCAGTCCTGAAAGCGGGGGGGTAGGCGAGCAGTACTTC	CASSPESGGVGEQYF
TRBV30	-	TRBJ1-1	-	TGTGCCTGGAGTTTGTGGGAGAACACTGAAGCTTTCTTT	CAWSLWENTEAFF
TRBV2	once	TRBJ2-1	TRBD2	TGTGCCAGCATGCTAGCGGAAAATACCGAGCAGTTCTTC	CASMLAENTEQFF
TRBV2	-	TRBJ2-1	-	TGTGCCAGCAGTGAACGGCTAGTCGGTGAGCAGTTCTTC	CASSERLVGEQFF
TRBV27	few	TRBJ1-4	-	TGTGCCAGCAGTCCTGCAGGGACAACTAATGAAAAACTGTTTTTT	CASSPAGTTNEKLFF
TRBV15	-	TRBJ2-5	TRBD2	TGTGCCACCAGCAGAGAGCTAGCGGGGGCGGGGAAAGAGACCCAGTACTTC	CATSRELAGAGKETQYF
TRBV6-5	-	TRBJ1-2	TRBD1	TGTGCCAGCAGGTTCGGACAGGGGAATGGCTACACCTTC	CASRFGQGNGYTF
TRBV19	-	TRBJ2-6	TRBD2	TGTGCCAGTAGTCCGGGACTAGCGAGATCTGGGGCCAACGTCCTGACTTTC	CASSPGLARSGANVLTF
TRBV7-2	-	TRBJ2-7	TRBD2	TGTGCCAGCAGCCCGACTAGCGGGGCCTCCTACGAGCAGTACTTC	CASSPTSGASYEQYF
TRBV19	-	TRBJ1-6	-	TGTGCCAGTAGTTCCTCGGGTTATCGAGGGAGCTCCTATAATTCACCCCTCCACTTT	CASSSSGYRGSSYNSPLHF
TRBV2	-	TRBJ1-5	TRBD1	TGTGCCAGCACTACACAGGGGGCGAGCAATCAGCCCCAGCATTTT	CASTTQGASNQPQHF
TRBV12-5	few	TRBJ2-3	TRBD1	TGTGCTAGTGGTTTGGGCCGGGACAGTGGGGTTCTAGATACGCAGTATTTT	CASGLGRDSGVLDTQYF
TRBV7-2	-	TRBJ2-7	-	TGTGCCAGCAGCTTTTTCGGGCAGGCAGGCTACGAGCAGTACTTC	CASSFFGQAGYEQYF
TRBV19	once	TRBJ2-1	-	TGTGCCAGTAGTCCCCTCCAGGGTGAGCAGTTCTTC	CASSPLQGEQFF
TRBV30	-	TRBJ1-6	-	TGTGCCTGGAGTCTTACAGGGTTGAATTCACCCCTCCACTTT	CAWSLTGLNSPLHF
TRBV27	-	TRBJ1-4	-	TGTGCCAGCAGTTTCCGGGGAACTAATGAAAAACTGTTTTTT	CASSFRGTNEKLFF
TRBV7-2	-	TRBJ2-7	-	TGTGCCAGCAGCCTAGACCCCCCTTACGAGCAGTACTTC	CASSLDPPYEQYF
TRBV6-6	many	TRBJ1-2	-	TGTGCCAGCAGTTTCCAGAACTATGGCTACACCTTC	CASSFQNYGYTF
TRBV5-6	-	TRBJ2-7	-	TGTGCCAGCAGCAGCTTAGGTTCGGACGGTAGGGGGTACGAGCAGTACTTC	CASSSLGSDGRGYEQYF
TRBV10-2	many	TRBJ1-2	-	TGCGCCAGCAGTGAGTCCGCCAGGGTAAATGGCTACACCTTC	CASSESARVNGYTF
TRBV4-2	-	TRBJ1-1	TRBD1	TGTGCCAGCAGGACGACAGGGGGTGACACTGAAGCTTTCTTT	CASRTTGGDTEAFF
TRBV5-4	-	TRBJ2-5	TRBD2	TGTGCCAGCAGCCGCCAGCTAGCGGGGGGGCAAGAGACCCAGTACTTC	CASSRQLAGGQETQYF
TRBV6-1	-	TRBJ2-7	-	TGTGCCACCCTACCCCCGGCAGGTTGGACCTACGAGCAGTACTTC	CATLPPAGWTYEQYF
TRBV12-5	-	TRBJ1-5	-	TGTGCTAGTGGTTTGGGTCAGGGTAACAATCAGCCCCAGCATTTT	CASGLGQGNNQPQHF
TRBV4-3	-	TRBJ1-2	TRBD1	TGCGCCAGCAGCCAAGATGCAGGGGGCGGCTACACCTTC	CASSQDAGGGYTF
TRBV5-1	-	TRBJ1-1	-	TGCGCCAGCAGCTTGGCTTACGGGCTGAATACTGAAGCTTTCTTT	CASSLAYGLNTEAFF
TRBV14	once	TRBJ2-7	TRBD1	TGTGCCAGCAGTCAGGGACAGGGCTACGAGCAGTACTTC	CASSQGQGYEQYF
TRBV7-8	many	TRBJ1-2	TRBD1	TGTGCCAGCAGCCGACGGGACAGGGACTATGGCTACACCTTC	CASSRRDRDYGYTF
TRBV6-1	-	TRBJ1-2	TRBD1	TGTGCCAGCAGGGGGACAGGGGGCAACTATGGCTACACCTTC	CASRGTGGNYGYTF
TRBV7-9	-	TRBJ1-1	-	TGTGCCAGCAGCTTAGCGAAGGCAGTGAACACTGAAGCTTTCTTT	CASSLAKAVNTEAFF
TRBV25-1	few	TRBJ2-7	TRBD2	TGTGCCAGCAGTGAATCGGGGACTACCCGTTACGAGCAGTACTTC	CASSESGTTRYEQYF
TRBV9	-	TRBJ2-3	TRBD1	TGTGCCAGCAGCCTGGGTGCCGGACAGGGCACAGATACGCAGTATTTT	CASSLGAGQGTDTQYF
TRBV30	-	TRBJ2-5	-	TGTGCCTGGAGTGAAATGAAGGGGGAGACCCAGTACTTC	CAWSEMKGETQYF
TRBV30	-	TRBJ1-1	-	TGTGCCTGGGGCAGATCGAACACTGAAGCTTTCTTT	CAWGRSNTEAFF
TRBV5-1	-	TRBJ2-1	-	TGCGCCAGCAGCCCCTGGGTAGGTAGTGAGCAGTTCTTC	CASSPWVGSEQFF
TRBV6-5	-	TRBJ1-2	-	TGTGCCAGCAGTTACTCTCTCCAATCGATCGAGGATGGCTACACCTTC	CASSYSLQSIEDGYTF
TRBV5-1	once	TRBJ2-3	TRBD2	TGCGCCAGCAGCGTCTCGGGAGGCGCAGATACGCAGTATTTT	CASSVSGGADTQYF
TRBV11-3	-	TRBJ2-5	-	TGTGCCAGCAGCTTAGATGGGACTCCAAAAGAGACCCAGTACTTC	CASSLDGTPKETQYF
TRBV7-3	-	TRBJ1-2	-	TGTGCCAGCAGCCCGTCCGGGACCGCTCAGGGCTACACCTTC	CASSPSGTAQGYTF
TRBV7-2	few	TRBJ1-2	-	TGTGCCAGCAGCTTTCCCACAGAGGTCGTTGGCTACACCTTC	CASSFPTEVVGYTF
TRBV5-8	-	TRBJ2-5	-	TGTGCCAGCAGCTTGGGCGGGGCGCAGGGGGAGACCCAGTACTTC	CASSLGGAQGETQYF
TRBV5-1	-	TRBJ1-2	TRBD1	TGCGCCAGCAGCTTCGGGACAGGGCGCTCGGGTGGAACCTTC	CASSFGTGRSGGTF
TRBV19	-	TRBJ1-5	-	TGTGCCAGTAGTATAGCCGACAGATTCGAGAGCAATCAGCCCCAGCATTTT	CASSIADRFESNQPQHF
TRBV18	-	TRBJ2-7	-	TGTGCCAGCTCACCACGGGACGGAACCTACGAGCAGTACTTC	CASSPRDGTYEQYF
TRBV29-1	-	TRBJ2-7	TRBD2	TGCAGCGTTGAACTAGCGGGGGCGAGGGAGCAGTACTTC	CSVELAGAREQYF